Following are 16 T cell receptor beta chains from one sample sequenced in a study of early T cells in non-severe SARS-CoV-2 infection. In TCRdb, the 5' RACE reads were re-called with MiXCR into one record per CDR3 protein. The sample shows 65,000 to 70,000 distinct CDR3 sequences, 12% of them seen only once. The material sequenced was whole blood. The receptors were sampled from an adult who was a healthcare worker with PCR-confirmed SARS-CoV-2 infection or an uninfected control (not recorded which).

This clonotype was detected ten times or more. The gene calls are TRBV18 and TRBJ2-1; D remains unclear. The germline V gene encodes CDR1 KGHSH and CDR2 LQKENI. The length of the CDR3 is 17 residues. Trimming removed 0 bases at V and 0 bases at J, with 12 bases between. CDR3: CASSPPQALSSYNEQFF. Written as DNA, the CDR3 is TGTGCCAGCTCACCACCTCAGGCATTGAGCTCCTACAATGAGCAGTTCTTC.

This clonotype was seen more than once but under ten times. This chain connects TRBV9 to TRBJ2-6; D unresolved. The CDR3 totals 17 residues. The V end lost 4 bases, the J end lost 0 bases, and 14 bases lay between the germline ends. Germline values: CDR1 SGDLS, CDR2 YYNGEE. In DNA, the CDR3 is TGTGCCAGCAGCCTGATATCTCGTTCCTCTGGGGCCAACGTCCTGACTTTC. It specifies CASSLISRSSGANVLTF. Based on the CDR3 plus reference TRBV9 and TRBJ2-6, the full variable domain is DSGVTQTPKHLITATGQRVTLRCSPRSGDLSVYWYQQSLDQGLQFLIQYYNGEERAKGNILERFSAQQFPDLHSELNLSSLELGDSALYFCASSLISRSSGANVLTFGAGSRLTVL.

This clonotype was seen a few times. The chain carries TRBV20-1 and TRBJ1-2; D uncertain. V gave up 5 bases and J gave up 10 bases, with 17 bases separating them. Germline V lookup: CDR1 DFQATT, CDR2 SNEGSKA (reference sequence). CDR3 length: 12 residues. CDR3 nucleotides: TGCAGTGCTTCCAATTACGCCTACGACTACACCTTC. It codes for CSASNYAYDYTF.

This clonotype came up many times. This chain links TRBV20-1 with TRBJ1-2; no definite D call. Germline V gene data show CDR1 as DFQATT and CDR2 as SNEGSKA (reference sequence). There are 13 residues in the CDR3. CDR3 loop: CSLPGRSLGGYTF. CDR3 nucleotide sequence: TGCAGCCTCCCGGGGAGAAGTTTGGGTGGCTACACCTTC.

This chain connects TRBV12-3 or TRBV12-4 to TRBJ2-2; no clear D gene. Trimming took off 7 bases at V and 4 bases at J, with 10 bases between the two ends. The CDR3 spans 13 residues. CDR3 residues: CASKLHSTGELFF. CDR3 in DNA: TGTGCCAGCAAACTTCACAGCACCGGGGAGCTGTTTTTT.

This clonotype was counted a few times. V is TRBV4-1 and J is TRBJ1-2; TRBD1 aligns across 8 bases. The ends lost 7 bases at V and 8 bases at J; junction bases unmatched: 18. This CDR3 spans 16 amino acids. Germline CDR1 is MGHRA and CDR2 is YSYEKL. For the CDR3, the DNA is TGCGCCAGCAACGGACCCCGACAGGGGTTGATAGGAGGCTACACCTTC. Its protein is CASNGPRQGLIGGYTF.

This clonotype came up a few times. The chain carries TRBV5-4 and TRBJ1-1; D is undetermined. The V gene lost 4 bases and the J gene lost 8 bases, with 24 bases spanning the gap. The germline V gene encodes CDR1 SGHNT and CDR2 YYREEE (reference sequence). CDR3 length: 16 amino acids. The DNA of the CDR3 is TGTGCCAGCAGCCCCCCCCCGACTCGAGGGCGCCCCGAAGCTTTCTTT. Amino acids: CASSPPPTRGRPEAFF.

This clonotype was counted at least ten times. The V gene is TRBV29-1, the J gene TRBJ2-7, with D possibly being TRBD1 (6 bases). CDR3 size: 11 residues. CDR1 is SQVTM, CDR2 ANQGSEA, per germline. Trimming stripped 7 bases from V and 3 bases from J, with 10 bases between. The CDR3 sequence is CSGADSYEQYF. In nucleotides, the CDR3 is TGCAGCGGCGCGGACAGCTACGAGCAGTACTTC.

This clonotype was found many times. The chain is built from TRBV6-2 or TRBV6-3 and TRBJ2-5, with a weak D call TRBD1 (6 bases). The V gene's germline CDR1 is MNHEY and CDR2 SVGEGT. The ends were cut back, 6 bases at V and 6 bases at J, with 11 bases in the middle. The CDR3 consists of 12 residues. In DNA, the CDR3 is TGTGCCAGCAGACAGGGAGCAAAGACCCAGTACTTC. It yields the protein CASRQGAKTQYF.

This clonotype has at least ten counts. The rearrangement uses TRBV19 and TRBJ1-4; 8 nucleotides line up with TRBD1. Germline V gives CDR1 LNHDA, CDR2 SQIVND (reference sequence). V lost 9 bases, J lost 8 bases, and 11 bases stayed unmatched. This CDR3 contains 14 residues. CDR3 sequence: CASSHGQGSEKLFF. DNA for the CDR3: TGTGCCAGCAGCCACGGACAGGGAAGCGAAAAACTGTTTTTT.

V is TRBV6-2 or TRBV6-3 and J is TRBJ2-6, with D possibly being TRBD1 or TRBD2 (5 bases each). The CDR3 consists of 16 residues. Germline values: CDR1 MNHEY, CDR2 SVGEGT. Trimming pared 8 bases from V and 2 bases from J, leaving 16 bases between. DNA for the CDR3: TGTGCCAGCGTACCGGGACGTGGAGCTGGGGCCAACGTCCTGACTTTC. Its translation: CASVPGRGAGANVLTF.

The rearrangement joins TRBV9 to TRBJ1-2; maybe TRBD1 (5 bases). The germline gives CDR1 SGDLS, CDR2 YYNGEE. The ends were cut back, 4 bases at V and 4 bases at J, with 17 bases in the middle. The CDR3 is 15 amino acids. CDR3 nucleotides: TGTGCCAGCAGCAACAGACAGTCCCAATCCTATGGCTACACCTTC. It is translated as CASSNRQSQSYGYTF.

This clonotype was seen many times. CDR3 sequence (DNA): TGCGCCAGCAGCCGGGACAGGACCTACGAGCAGTACTTC. Translated, it gives CASSRDRTYEQYF. The chain employs TRBV10-1 and TRBJ2-7; TRBD1 matches 8 bases. Germline V CDR1 and CDR2: WNHNN, SYGVQD (reference sequence). V dropped 6 bases and J dropped 2; count of bases not matched to a gene: 3. The CDR3 runs 13 residues.

This clonotype came up many times. This chain joins TRBV7-9 and TRBJ2-7; 8 bases are a match to TRBD1. V was clipped by 8 bases and J by 3 bases; unmatched bases: 3. The CDR3 runs 12 residues. Germline V gene lookup returns CDR1 SEHNR and CDR2 FQNEAQ (reference sequence). The CDR3 coding sequence is TGTGCCAGCTCCGGACAGGGCTACGAGCAGTACTTC. Encoded protein: CASSGQGYEQYF.

This chain links TRBV6-5 with TRBJ2-5; 11 bases line up with TRBD2. The V gene end was trimmed by 7 bases and the J gene end by 0 bases; junction bases not matched to a gene: 10. Germline lookup yields CDR1 MNHEY and CDR2 SVGAGI. The CDR3 sequence is 17 residues long. The DNA for the CDR3 is TGTGCCAGCATCAAGGGGACTAGCGGAGAGTACCAAGAGACCCAGTACTTC. Amino acids: CASIKGTSGEYQETQYF.

This clonotype was seen only a few times. The V gene is TRBV5-1, the J gene TRBJ2-3, with 12 nucleotides matching TRBD2. J was trimmed by 7 bases and V by 0 bases; bases with no gene match: 3. The CDR3 covers 15 residues. Germline lookup yields CDR1 SGHRS and CDR2 YFSETQ. The CDR3 is CASSLVTSGGYTQYF. In DNA form, the CDR3 reads TGCGCCAGCAGCTTGGTGACTAGCGGGGGATATACGCAGTATTTT.